The TCR beta chain under discussion was sequenced for a study of blood T cell repertoires in COVID-19. Study background: Samples taken during acute and convalescent COVID-19 were collected in the United States, Italy and Spain.

In the study's own analysis: Estimated nucleated cell counts came from reference gene primer amplification. The assay was immunoSEQ multiplex PCR, and TCRdb's table has in-frame clones only and misses some. Clonal size and the V and J genes are those of that table, whereas D and trimming came from the DNA. The profile shows about 81,000 clones, approximately 78% of them singletons. This CDR3 has 15 residues. Unmatched junction bases numbered 14, after V lost 7 bases and J lost 6 bases. CDR1 and CDR2 (germline): SGHRS, YFSETQ. This receptor was identified in a man aged 60 to 69 with acute or convalescent COVID-19. This chain links TRBV5-1 with TRBJ1-2, with 8 bases that match TRBD1. The sequencing sample was made of peripheral blood. As DNA, the CDR3 is TGCGCCAGCCTAAGTACGCAGGGGGCGCGGGATGGCTACACCTTC. It yields the protein CASLSTQGARDGYTF.